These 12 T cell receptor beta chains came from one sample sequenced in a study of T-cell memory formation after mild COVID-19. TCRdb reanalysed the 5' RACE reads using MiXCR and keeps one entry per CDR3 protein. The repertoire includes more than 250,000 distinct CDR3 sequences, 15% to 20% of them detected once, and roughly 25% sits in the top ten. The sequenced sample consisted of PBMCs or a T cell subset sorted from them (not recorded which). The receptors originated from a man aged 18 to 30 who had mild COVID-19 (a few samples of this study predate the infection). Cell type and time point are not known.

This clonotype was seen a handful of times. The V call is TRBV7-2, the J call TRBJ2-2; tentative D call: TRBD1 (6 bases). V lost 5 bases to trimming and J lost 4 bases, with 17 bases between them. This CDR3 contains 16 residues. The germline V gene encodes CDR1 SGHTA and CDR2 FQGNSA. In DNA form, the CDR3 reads TGTGCCAGCAGCCCACAGGCAGGGGTTCGCACCGGGGAGCTGTTTTTT. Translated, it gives CASSPQAGVRTGELFF.

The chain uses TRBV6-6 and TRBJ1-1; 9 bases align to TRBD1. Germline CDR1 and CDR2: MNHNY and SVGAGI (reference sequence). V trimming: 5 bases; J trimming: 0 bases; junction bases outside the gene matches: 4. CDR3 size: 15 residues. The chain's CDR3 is CASSDYRGLNTEAFF. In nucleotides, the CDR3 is TGTGCCAGCAGTGACTACAGGGGGCTGAACACTGAAGCTTTCTTT.

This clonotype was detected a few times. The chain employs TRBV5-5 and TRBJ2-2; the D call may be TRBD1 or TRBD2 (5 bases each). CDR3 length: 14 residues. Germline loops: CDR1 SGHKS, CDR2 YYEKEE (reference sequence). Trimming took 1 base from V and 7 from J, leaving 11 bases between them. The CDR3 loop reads CASSLQRGDGELFF. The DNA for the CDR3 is TGTGCCAGCAGCTTGCAGAGGGGTGACGGGGAGCTGTTTTTT.

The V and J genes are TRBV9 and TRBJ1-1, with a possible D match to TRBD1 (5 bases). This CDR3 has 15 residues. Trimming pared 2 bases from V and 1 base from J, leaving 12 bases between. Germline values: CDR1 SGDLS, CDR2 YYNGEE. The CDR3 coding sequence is TGTGCCAGCAGCGTCGGGGGGTATCCGAACACTGAAGCTTTCTTT. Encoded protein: CASSVGGYPNTEAFF.

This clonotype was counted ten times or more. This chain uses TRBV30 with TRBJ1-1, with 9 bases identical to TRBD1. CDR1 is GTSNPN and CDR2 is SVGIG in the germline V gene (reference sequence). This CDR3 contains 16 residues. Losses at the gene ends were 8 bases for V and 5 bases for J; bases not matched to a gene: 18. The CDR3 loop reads CARGGLMDRGRTEAFF. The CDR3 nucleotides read TGTGCCCGAGGTGGTCTGATGGACAGGGGCCGGACTGAAGCTTTCTTT. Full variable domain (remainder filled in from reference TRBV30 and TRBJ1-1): SQTIHQWPATLVQPVGSPLSLECTVEGTSNPNLYWYRQAAGRGLQLLFYSVGIGQISSEVPQNLSASRPQDRQFILSSKKLLLSDSGFYLCARGGLMDRGRTEAFFGQGTRLTVV.

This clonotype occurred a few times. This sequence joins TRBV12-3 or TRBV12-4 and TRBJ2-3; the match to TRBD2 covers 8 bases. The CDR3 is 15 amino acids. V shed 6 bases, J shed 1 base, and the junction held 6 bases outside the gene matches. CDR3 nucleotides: TGTGCCAGCAGCTCGGGGGGGCTGGGCACAGATACGCAGTATTTT. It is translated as CASSSGGLGTDTQYF.

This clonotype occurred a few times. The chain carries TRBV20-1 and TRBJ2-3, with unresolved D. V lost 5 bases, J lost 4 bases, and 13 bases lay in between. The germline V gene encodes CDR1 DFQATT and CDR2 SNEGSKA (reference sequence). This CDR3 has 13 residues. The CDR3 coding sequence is TGCAGTGCTCCCGGGTCCTCATCAGATACGCAGTATTTT. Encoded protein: CSAPGSSSDTQYF.

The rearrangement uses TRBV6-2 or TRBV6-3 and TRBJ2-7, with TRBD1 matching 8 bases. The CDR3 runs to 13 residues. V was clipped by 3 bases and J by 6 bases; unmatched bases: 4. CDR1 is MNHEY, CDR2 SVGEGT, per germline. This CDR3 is CASSYQGAREQYF. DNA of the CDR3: TGTGCCAGCAGTTATCAGGGGGCGCGCGAGCAGTACTTC.

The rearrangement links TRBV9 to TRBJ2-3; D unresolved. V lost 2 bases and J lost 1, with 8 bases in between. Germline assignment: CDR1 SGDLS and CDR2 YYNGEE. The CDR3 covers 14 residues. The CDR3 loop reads CASSVLVGTDTQYF. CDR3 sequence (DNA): TGTGCCAGCAGCGTTTTGGTGGGCACAGATACGCAGTATTTT.

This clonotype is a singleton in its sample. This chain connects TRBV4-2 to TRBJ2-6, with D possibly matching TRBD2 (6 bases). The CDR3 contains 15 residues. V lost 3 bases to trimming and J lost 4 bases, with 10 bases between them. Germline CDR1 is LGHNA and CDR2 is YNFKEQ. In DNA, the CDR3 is TGTGCCAGCAGCCAGGGGACTTCCGGGGCCAACGTCCTGACTTTC. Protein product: CASSQGTSGANVLTF.

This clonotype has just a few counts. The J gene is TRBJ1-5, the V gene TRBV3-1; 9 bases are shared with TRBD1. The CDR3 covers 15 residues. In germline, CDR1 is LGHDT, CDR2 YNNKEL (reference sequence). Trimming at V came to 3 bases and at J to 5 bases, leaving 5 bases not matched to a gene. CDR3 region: CASSQDRGGDQPQHF. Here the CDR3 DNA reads TGTGCCAGCAGCCAGGACAGGGGAGGGGATCAGCCCCAGCATTTT.

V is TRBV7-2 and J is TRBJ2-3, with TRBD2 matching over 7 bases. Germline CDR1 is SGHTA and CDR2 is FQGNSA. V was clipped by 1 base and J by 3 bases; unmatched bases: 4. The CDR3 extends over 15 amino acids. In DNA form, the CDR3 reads TGTGCCAGCAGCTTAGTTTCTAGCGGTACAGATACGCAGTATTTT. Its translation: CASSLVSSGTDTQYF.